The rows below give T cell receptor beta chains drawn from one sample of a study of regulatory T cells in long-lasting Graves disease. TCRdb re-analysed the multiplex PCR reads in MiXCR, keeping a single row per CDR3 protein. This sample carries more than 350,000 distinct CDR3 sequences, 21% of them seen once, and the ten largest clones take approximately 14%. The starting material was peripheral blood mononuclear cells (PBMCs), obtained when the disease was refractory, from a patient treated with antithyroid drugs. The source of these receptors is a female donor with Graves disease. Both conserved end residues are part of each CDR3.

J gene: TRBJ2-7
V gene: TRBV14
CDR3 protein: CASSPAGEEEQYF

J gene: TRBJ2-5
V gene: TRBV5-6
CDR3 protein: CASSLEKTQYF

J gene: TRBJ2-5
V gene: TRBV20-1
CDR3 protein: CSASRQFQETQYF

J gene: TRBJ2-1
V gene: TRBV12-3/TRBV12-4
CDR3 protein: CASTRAGSPHNEQFF

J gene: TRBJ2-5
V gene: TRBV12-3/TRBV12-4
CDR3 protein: CASSPDWQETQYF

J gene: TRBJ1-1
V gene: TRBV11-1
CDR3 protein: CASREIETEAFF

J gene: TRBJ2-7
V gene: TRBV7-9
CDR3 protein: CASSRTPLGEQYF

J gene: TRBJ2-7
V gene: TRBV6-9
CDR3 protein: CASSLTSGPYEQYF

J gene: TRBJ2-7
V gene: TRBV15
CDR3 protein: CATSRVDSGYEQYF

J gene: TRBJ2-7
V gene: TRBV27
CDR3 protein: CASSLSPVVGEQYF

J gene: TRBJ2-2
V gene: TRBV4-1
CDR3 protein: CASSRQEPGELFF

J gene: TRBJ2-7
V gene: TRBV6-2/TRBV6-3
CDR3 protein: CASRPGVAGRYEQYF

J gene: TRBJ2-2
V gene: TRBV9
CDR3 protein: CASGGLAGLRELFF

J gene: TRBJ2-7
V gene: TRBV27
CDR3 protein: CASSLRDGSYEQYF

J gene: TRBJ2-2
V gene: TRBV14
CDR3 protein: CASSQGGGNTGELFF

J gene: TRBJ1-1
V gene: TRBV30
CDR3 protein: CAWSVPGPSGDTEAFF

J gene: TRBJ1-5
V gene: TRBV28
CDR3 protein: CASSWAGAQPQHF

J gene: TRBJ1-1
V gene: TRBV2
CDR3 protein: CASRRRQGGAFF

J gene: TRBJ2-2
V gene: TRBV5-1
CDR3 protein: CASSSKTSGRVGELFF

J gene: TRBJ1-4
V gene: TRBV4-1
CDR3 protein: CASSQDKGLQLFF

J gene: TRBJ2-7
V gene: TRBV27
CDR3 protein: CASRKGTSGPYEQYF

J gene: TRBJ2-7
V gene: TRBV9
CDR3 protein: CASSSPVGQGPYEQYF

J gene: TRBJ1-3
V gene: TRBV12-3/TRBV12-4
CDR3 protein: CASRRPGQFTGNTIYF

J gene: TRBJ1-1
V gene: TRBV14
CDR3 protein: CASSRDRFEAFF

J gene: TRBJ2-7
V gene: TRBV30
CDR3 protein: CAWRTPYEQYF

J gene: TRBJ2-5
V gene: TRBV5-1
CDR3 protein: CASSPTKGPRAYSYQEIQYF

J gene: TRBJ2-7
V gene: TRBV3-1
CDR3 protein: CASRQASMSYEQYF

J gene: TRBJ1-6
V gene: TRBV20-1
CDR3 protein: CSARDRFKTGISSPLHF

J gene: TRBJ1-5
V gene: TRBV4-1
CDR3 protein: CASSQDLSHNQPQHF

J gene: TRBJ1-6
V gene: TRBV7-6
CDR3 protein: CASSIQGTGEPLHF

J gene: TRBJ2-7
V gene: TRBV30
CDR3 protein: CAWSVPLTSGRNEQYF

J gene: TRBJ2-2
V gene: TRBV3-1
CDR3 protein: CASSQGGSIGELFF

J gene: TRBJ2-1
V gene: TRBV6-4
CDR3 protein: CASSVSGTTYNEQFF

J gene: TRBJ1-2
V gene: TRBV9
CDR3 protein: CASSVGDTGHYGYTF

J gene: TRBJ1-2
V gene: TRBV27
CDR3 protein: CASSLTAGDYGYTF

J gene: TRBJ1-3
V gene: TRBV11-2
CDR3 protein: CASSAGADSSGNTIYF

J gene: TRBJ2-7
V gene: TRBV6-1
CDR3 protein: CASRGLALEGYEQYF

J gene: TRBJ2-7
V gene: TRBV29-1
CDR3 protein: CSVESGQGNGYEQYF

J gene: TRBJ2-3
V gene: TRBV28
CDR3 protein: CASSSPGTTGTQYF

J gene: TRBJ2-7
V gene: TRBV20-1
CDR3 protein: CSARRGHDDEQYF

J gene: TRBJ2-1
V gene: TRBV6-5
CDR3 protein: CASSYSRFRVEQFF

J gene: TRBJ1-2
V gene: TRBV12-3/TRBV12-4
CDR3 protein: CASSLQGSNYGYTF

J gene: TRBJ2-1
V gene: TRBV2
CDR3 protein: CASSDLIRGNEQFF

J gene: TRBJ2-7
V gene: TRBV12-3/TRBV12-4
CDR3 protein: CASSLGSGQSSYEQYF

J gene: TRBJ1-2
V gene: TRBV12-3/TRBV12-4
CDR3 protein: CASSLEGFSGYTF

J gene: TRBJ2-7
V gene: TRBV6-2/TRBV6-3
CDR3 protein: CASSFRGSYEQYF

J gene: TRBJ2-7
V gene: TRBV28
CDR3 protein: CASSPVRANPYEQYF

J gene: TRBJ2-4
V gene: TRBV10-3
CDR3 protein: CATGDSHLAKNIQYF

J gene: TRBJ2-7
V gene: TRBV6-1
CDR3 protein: CASSVGNTREQYF